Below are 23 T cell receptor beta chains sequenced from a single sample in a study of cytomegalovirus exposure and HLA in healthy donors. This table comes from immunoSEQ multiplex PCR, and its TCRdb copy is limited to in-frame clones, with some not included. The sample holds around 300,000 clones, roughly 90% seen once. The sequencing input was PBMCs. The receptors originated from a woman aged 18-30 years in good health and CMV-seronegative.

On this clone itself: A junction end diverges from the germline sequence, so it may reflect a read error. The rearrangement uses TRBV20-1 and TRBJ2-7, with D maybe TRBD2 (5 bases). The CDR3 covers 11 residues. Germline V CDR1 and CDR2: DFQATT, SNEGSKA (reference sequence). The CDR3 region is CSARGLGEQYF. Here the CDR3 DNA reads TGCAGTGCCAGAGGACTCGGGGAGCAGTACTTC.

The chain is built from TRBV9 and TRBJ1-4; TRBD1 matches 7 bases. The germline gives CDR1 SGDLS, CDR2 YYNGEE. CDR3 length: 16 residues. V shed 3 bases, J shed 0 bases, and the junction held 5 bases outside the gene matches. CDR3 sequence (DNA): TGTGCCAGCAGCGGACGGGACAGCCCAACTAATGAAAAACTGTTTTTT. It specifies CASSGRDSPTNEKLFF.

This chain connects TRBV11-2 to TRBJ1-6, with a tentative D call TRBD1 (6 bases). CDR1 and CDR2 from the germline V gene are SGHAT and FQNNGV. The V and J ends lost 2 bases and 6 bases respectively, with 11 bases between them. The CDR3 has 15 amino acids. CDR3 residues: CASSLRQALNSPLHF. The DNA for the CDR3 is TGTGCCAGCAGCTTACGACAGGCTCTTAATTCACCCCTCCACTTT.

The CDR3 region has the DNA TGTGCCAGCAGCTTAGCGGGAGGGCCTTTTGAGCAGTACTTC. Amino acids: CASSLAGGPFEQYF. The rearrangement uses TRBV11-2 and TRBJ2-7; 8 positions agree with TRBD2. This CDR3 spans 14 amino acids. The V and J ends lost 1 base and 7 bases, in that order; junction bases with no gene match: 6. Germline CDR1 SGHAT, CDR2 FQNNGV. Full variable domain (rest looked up from reference TRBV11-2 and TRBJ2-7): EAGVAQSPRYKIIEKRQSVAFWCNPISGHATLYWYQQILGQGPKLLIQFQNNGVVDDSQLPKDRFSAERLKGVDSTLKIQPAKLEDSAVYLCASSLAGGPFEQYFGPGTRLTVT.

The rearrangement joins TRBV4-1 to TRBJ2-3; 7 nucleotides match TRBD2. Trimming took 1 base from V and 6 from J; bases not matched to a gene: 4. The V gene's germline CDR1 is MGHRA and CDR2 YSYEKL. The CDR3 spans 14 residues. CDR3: CASSQVGGTDTQYF. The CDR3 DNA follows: TGCGCCAGCAGCCAAGTGGGGGGGACCGATACGCAGTATTTT.

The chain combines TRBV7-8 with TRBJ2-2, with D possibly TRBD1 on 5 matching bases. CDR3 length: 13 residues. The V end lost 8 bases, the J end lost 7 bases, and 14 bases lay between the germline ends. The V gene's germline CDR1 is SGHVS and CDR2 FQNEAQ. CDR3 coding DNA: TGTGCCAGCCGCGCTTCAGGGAACGGGGAGCTGTTTTTT. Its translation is CASRASGNGELFF.

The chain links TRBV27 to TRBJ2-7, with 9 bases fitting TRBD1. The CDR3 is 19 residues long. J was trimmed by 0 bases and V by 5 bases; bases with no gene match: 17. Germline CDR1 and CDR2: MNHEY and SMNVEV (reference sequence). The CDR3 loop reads CASSPLWTGAEQISYEQYF. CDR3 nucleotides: TGTGCCAGCAGTCCCTTATGGACAGGGGCTGAACAGATCTCCTACGAGCAGTACTTC.

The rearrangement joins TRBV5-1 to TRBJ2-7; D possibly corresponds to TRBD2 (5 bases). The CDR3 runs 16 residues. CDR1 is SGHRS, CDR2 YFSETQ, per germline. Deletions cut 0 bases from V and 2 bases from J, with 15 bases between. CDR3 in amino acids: CASSLVGGSPTYEQYF. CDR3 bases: TGCGCCAGCAGCTTGGTCGGAGGCAGTCCGACCTACGAGCAGTACTTC. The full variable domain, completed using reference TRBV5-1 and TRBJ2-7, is KAGVTQTPRYLIKTRGQQVTLSCSPISGHRSVSWYQQTPGQGLQFLFEYFSETQRNKGNFPGRFSGRQFSNSRSEMNVSTLELGDSALYLCASSLVGGSPTYEQYFGPGTRLTVT.

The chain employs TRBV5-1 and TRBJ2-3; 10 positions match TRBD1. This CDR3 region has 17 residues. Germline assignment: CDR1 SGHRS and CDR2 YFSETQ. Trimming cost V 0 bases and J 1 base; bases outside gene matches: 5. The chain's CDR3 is CASSLGTGTGGTDTQYF. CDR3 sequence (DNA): TGCGCCAGCAGCTTGGGCACCGGGACAGGGGGCACAGATACGCAGTATTTT.

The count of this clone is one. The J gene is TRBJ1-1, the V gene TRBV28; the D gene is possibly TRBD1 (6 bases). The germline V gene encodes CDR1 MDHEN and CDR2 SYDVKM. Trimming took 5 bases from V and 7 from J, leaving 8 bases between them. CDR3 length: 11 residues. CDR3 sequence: CASSTGNEAFF. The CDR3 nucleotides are TGTGCCAGCAGTACAGGGAATGAAGCTTTCTTT.

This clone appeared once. This chain's CDR3 is CASSQDAVASGSFIEQFF. The CDR3 DNA sequence: TGCGCCAGCAGCCAAGACGCGGTGGCTAGCGGGAGTTTTATTGAGCAGTTCTTC. This chain uses TRBV4-3 with TRBJ2-1; TRBD2 agrees at 10 bases. The CDR3 extends over 18 amino acids. The germline V gene encodes CDR1 LGHNA and CDR2 YSLEER. Trimming took 0 bases from V and 9 from J; bases not matched to a gene: 14.

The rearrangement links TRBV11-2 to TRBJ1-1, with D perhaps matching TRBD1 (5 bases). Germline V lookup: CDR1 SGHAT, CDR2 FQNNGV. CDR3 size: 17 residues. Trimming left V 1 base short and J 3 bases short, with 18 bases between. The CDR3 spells CASSLGGRDGLDTEAFF. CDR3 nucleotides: TGTGCCAGCAGCTTAGGAGGCAGGGATGGTTTGGACACTGAAGCTTTCTTT.

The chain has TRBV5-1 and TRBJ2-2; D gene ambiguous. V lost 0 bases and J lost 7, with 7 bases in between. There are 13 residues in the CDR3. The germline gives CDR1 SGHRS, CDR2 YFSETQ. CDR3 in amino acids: CASSLGHDGELFF. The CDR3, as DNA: TGCGCCAGCAGCTTGGGGCATGACGGGGAGCTGTTTTTT. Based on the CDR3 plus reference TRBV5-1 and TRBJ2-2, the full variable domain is KAGVTQTPRYLIKTRGQQVTLSCSPISGHRSVSWYQQTPGQGLQFLFEYFSETQRNKGNFPGRFSGRQFSNSRSEMNVSTLELGDSALYLCASSLGHDGELFFGEGSRLTVL.

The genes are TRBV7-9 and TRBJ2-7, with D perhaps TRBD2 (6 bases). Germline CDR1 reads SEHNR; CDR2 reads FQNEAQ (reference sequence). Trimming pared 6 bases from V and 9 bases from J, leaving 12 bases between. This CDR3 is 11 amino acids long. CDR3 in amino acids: CASSYGAGQYF. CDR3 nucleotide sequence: TGTGCCAGCAGTTATGGAGCGGGGCAGTACTTC. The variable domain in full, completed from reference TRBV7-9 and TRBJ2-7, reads DTGVSQNPRHKITKRGQNVTFRCDPISEHNRLYWYRQTLGQGPEFLTYFQNEAQLEKSRLLSDRFSAERPKGSFSTLEIQRTEQGDSAMYLCASSYGAGQYFGPGTRLTVT.

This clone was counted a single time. The CDR3 bases are TGCGCCAGCAGCTTGCACGGGGATGAGCAGTTCTTC. This translates into CASSLHGDEQFF. The chain joins TRBV5-1 to TRBJ2-1; D possibly corresponds to TRBD2 (5 bases). V gave up 1 base and J gave up 8 bases, with 7 bases separating them. This CDR3 comprises 12 residues. Germline CDR1 and CDR2: SGHRS and YFSETQ.

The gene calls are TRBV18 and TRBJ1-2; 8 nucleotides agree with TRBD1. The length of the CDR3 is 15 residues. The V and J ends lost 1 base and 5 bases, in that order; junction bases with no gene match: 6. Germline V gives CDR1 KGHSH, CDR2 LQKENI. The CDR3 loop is CASSPLEGTGYGYTF. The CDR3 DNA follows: TGTGCCAGCTCACCACTGGAAGGGACAGGTTATGGCTACACCTTC.

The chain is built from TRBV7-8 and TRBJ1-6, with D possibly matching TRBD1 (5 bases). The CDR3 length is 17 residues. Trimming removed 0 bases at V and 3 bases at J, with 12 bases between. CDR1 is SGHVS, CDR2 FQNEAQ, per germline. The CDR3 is CASSLAQGLNYNSPLHF. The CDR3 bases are TGTGCCAGCAGCTTAGCGCAGGGTCTTAACTATAATTCACCCCTCCACTTT.

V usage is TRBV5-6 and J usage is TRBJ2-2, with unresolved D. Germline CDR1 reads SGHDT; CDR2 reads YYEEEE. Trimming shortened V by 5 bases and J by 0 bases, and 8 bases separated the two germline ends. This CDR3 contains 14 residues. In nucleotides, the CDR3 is TGTGCCAGCAGTACACCACCGAACACCGGGGAGCTGTTTTTT. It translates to CASSTPPNTGELFF.

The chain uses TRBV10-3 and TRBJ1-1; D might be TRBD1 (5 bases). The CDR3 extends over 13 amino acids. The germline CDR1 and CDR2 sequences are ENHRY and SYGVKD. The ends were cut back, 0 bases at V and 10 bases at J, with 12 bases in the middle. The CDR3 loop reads CAISESGAWVAFF. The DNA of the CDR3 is TGTGCCATCAGTGAGTCTGGGGCTTGGGTAGCTTTCTTT.

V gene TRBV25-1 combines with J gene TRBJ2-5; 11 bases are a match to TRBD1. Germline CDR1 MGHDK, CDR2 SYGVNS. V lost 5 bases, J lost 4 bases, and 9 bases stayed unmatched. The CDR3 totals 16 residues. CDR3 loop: CASSPRTGGGRETQYF. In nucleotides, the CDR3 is TGTGCCAGCAGTCCGCGGACAGGGGGCGGAAGAGAGACCCAGTACTTC.

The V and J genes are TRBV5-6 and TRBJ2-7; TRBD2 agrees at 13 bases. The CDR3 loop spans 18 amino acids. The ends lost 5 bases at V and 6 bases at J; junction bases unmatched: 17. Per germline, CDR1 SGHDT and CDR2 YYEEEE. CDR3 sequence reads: CASRKNTGTSGISPEQYF. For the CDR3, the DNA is TGTGCCAGCAGGAAAAATACCGGGACTAGCGGGATAAGCCCCGAGCAGTACTTC.

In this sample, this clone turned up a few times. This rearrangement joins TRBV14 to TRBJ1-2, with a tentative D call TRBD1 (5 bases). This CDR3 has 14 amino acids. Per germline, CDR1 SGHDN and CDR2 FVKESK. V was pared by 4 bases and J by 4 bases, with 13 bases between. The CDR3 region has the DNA TGTGCCAGCAGCCCGATGGGACTGATCTATGGCTACACCTTC. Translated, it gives CASSPMGLIYGYTF. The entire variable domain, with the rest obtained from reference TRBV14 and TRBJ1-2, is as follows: EAGVTQFPSHSVIEKGQTVTLRCDPISGHDNLYWYRRVMGKEIKFLLHFVKESKQDESGMPNNRFLAERTGGTYSTLKVQPAELEDSGVYFCASSPMGLIYGYTFGSGTRLTVV.

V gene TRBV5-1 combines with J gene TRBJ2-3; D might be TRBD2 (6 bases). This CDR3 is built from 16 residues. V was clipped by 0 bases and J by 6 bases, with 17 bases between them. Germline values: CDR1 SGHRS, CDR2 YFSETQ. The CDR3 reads CASSLGTGRRMDTQYF. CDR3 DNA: TGCGCCAGCAGCTTGGGAACCGGGAGAAGGATGGATACGCAGTATTTT.